This entry describes one T cell receptor (beta chain). Its specificity is unknown. The data were obtained in a study of cytomegalovirus exposure and HLA in healthy donors. Study results and limitations: Both high specificity and high sensitivity reportedly marked the classifier's diagnosis of cytomegalovirus status. Confirmation was obtained in vitro that a few CMV-associated chains are specific for CMV antigens. In a later analysis, first-cohort TCR clusters were found to tend to co-occur in the approximately 120 validation repertoires.

TCRdb's table, derived via immunoSEQ multiplex PCR, lists solely in-frame clones and lacks some. The sample lists 150,000 to 200,000 clones; about 90% were seen once. This CDR3 region has 14 residues. Trimming removed 6 bases at V and 4 bases at J, with 15 bases between. Germline CDR1 reads SNHLY; CDR2 reads FYNNEI. Sequences were obtained from PBMCs. The genes are TRBV2 and TRBJ1-2, with TRBD1 as a possible D gene (6 bases). The sequence was obtained from a woman aged 18-29 years in good health and CMV-seropositive. CDR3 coding DNA: TGTGCCAGCAGAGATTGGGACACCTCCTATGGCTACACCTTC. As protein: CASRDWDTSYGYTF.